The 20 T cell receptor beta chains in this list originate from one sample, sequenced in a study of shared clonotypes between healthy human individuals (TCRdb year 2020). Library preparation employed the immunoSEQ multiplex PCR assay. TCRdb carries this immuneACCESS record with in-frame sequences only. Its versions omit some clonotypes, under half of them owing to an unresolved V gene in the studies checked, with the rest unexplained. In this sample the table shows roughly 170,000 clones, approximately 61% of which occur a single time. The leading ten clones occupy about 9.4% of the sample. Sequencing was carried out using memory CD4+ T cells sorted from blood. Interpreted using the paper, the cell subset or site label stands for: CD45RA-negative fraction. These receptors originate from a man aged 25-45 years in good health.

The V call is TRBV5-1, the J call TRBJ2-1, with D perhaps TRBD2 (6 bases). The CDR3 has 16 amino acids. Germline V gene data show CDR1 as SGHRS and CDR2 as YFSETQ. Trimming removed 0 bases from V and 4 bases from J, with 14 bases in between. The CDR3 coding sequence is TGCGCCAGCAGCTTGGTAGGCGGGACGGGGTACAATGAGCAGTTCTTC. Its protein is CASSLVGGTGYNEQFF.

The gene calls are TRBV5-6 and TRBJ2-1; 9 bases match TRBD2. V shed 0 bases and J 5 bases; nucleotides not matched to a gene: 9. Germline V CDR1 and CDR2: SGHDT, YYEEEE. This CDR3 contains 17 residues. This chain's CDR3 is CASSLVAGGPSHNEQFF. In nucleotides, the CDR3 is TGTGCCAGCAGCTTGGTCGCGGGAGGGCCCAGTCACAATGAGCAGTTCTTC. Supplemented by reference TRBV5-6 and TRBJ2-1, the full variable domain reads DAGVTQSPTHLIKTRGQQVTLRCSPKSGHDTVSWYQQALGQGPQFIFQYYEEEERQRGNFPDRFSGHQFPNYSSELNVNALLLGDSALYLCASSLVAGGPSHNEQFFGPGTRLTVL.

The chain carries TRBV5-1 and TRBJ2-2; possible D gene TRBD2, 7 bases. The CDR3 has 15 amino acids. The V gene lost 0 bases and the J gene lost 5 bases, with 11 bases spanning the gap. Germline V gene lookup returns CDR1 SGHRS and CDR2 YFSETQ. The CDR3 here is CASSLVRGATGELFF. DNA for the CDR3: TGCGCCAGCAGCTTGGTTCGGGGGGCTACCGGGGAGCTGTTTTTT.

This clone was seen many times. V gene TRBV5-1 combines with J gene TRBJ2-1, with D perhaps matching TRBD2 (5 bases). Deletions cut 1 base from V and 8 bases from J, with 10 bases between. This CDR3 has 13 amino acids. Germline CDR1 is SGHRS and CDR2 is YFSETQ. The CDR3 nucleotides read TGCGCCAGCAGCTTGACTAGTTCGGATGAGCAGTTCTTC. This translates into CASSLTSSDEQFF.

This clone was seen a handful of times. This rearrangement joins TRBV29-1 to TRBJ1-2, with 7 positions matching TRBD1. CDR1 and CDR2 from the germline V gene are SQVTM and ANQGSEA. The CDR3 covers 12 residues. V dropped 3 bases and J dropped 6; count of bases not matched to a gene: 4. CDR3 sequence reads: CSVDDRVDGYTF. The CDR3 nucleotides read TGCAGCGTTGACGACAGGGTGGATGGCTACACCTTC.

The chain employs TRBV5-1 and TRBJ1-1, with D perhaps TRBD1 (5 bases). Germline assignment: CDR1 SGHRS and CDR2 YFSETQ. Between the trimmed V and J ends, which lost 4 bases and 1 base, there was a span of 23 bases. The CDR3 is 18 residues long. The CDR3 here is CASSPFRGTAFKNTEAFF. Here the CDR3 DNA reads TGCGCCAGCAGCCCATTCCGAGGGACCGCCTTCAAGAACACTGAAGCTTTCTTT.

The chain is built from TRBV7-2 and TRBJ2-1; 11 positions match TRBD2. Germline CDR1 reads SGHTA; CDR2 reads FQGNSA. The V gene end was trimmed by 4 bases and the J gene end by 4 bases; junction bases not matched to a gene: 3. The CDR3 is made up of 15 amino acids. The CDR3 is CASSYGTSGYNEQFF. The CDR3 DNA reads TGTGCCAGCAGCTACGGGACTAGCGGATACAATGAGCAGTTCTTC. Full variable domain (rest looked up from reference TRBV7-2 and TRBJ2-1): GAGVSQSPSNKVTEKGKDVELRCDPISGHTALYWYRQSLGQGLEFLIYFQGNSAPDKSGLPSDRFSAERTGGSVSTLTIQRTQQEDSAVYLCASSYGTSGYNEQFFGPGTRLTVL.

This clone was detected only once. This chain connects TRBV28 to TRBJ2-1, with TRBD1 as a possible D gene (6 bases). The CDR3 sequence is 15 residues long. The V gene lost 7 bases and the J gene lost 9 bases, with 22 bases spanning the gap. CDR1 and CDR2 from the germline V gene are MDHEN and SYDVKM. The CDR3 region is CASTSPAGVGSEQFF. CDR3 DNA: TGTGCCAGCACCTCTCCGGCAGGGGTGGGTTCTGAGCAGTTCTTC.

The chain joins TRBV2 to TRBJ1-5; D not certain. Between the trimmed V and J ends, which lost 6 bases and 0 bases, there was a span of 9 bases. The CDR3 spans 14 residues. Germline CDR1 reads SNHLY; CDR2 reads FYNNEI. The CDR3 DNA follows: TGTGCCAGCAGGCAGCCCTATAGCAATCAGCCCCAGCATTTT. Amino acids: CASRQPYSNQPQHF.

The count of this clone is one. With a far larger clone one base away, a read error is the likely cause. The V and J genes are TRBV27 and TRBJ2-7; D gene unclear. The CDR3 extends over 15 amino acids. Germline V CDR1 and CDR2: MNHEY, SMNVEV (reference sequence). The V end was cut by 7 bases, the J end by 2 bases, with 18 bases between. CDR3 amino acids: CASNRKGLGTYEQYF. The CDR3 DNA reads as TGTGCCAGCAATCGTAAGGGTTTAGGAACCTACGAGCAGTACTTC.

This clone has at least ten counts. The gene calls are TRBV28 and TRBJ2-7; TRBD1 matches at 7 bases. The CDR3 spans 14 residues. From germline, CDR1 is MDHEN and CDR2 SYDVKM. V lost 11 bases to trimming and J lost 5 bases; unmatched junction nucleotides: 15. The CDR3 DNA reads TGTGCCTCTACCCTCGACAGGGTGGACGACGAGCAGTACTTC. Translation gives CASTLDRVDDEQYF.

The rearrangement joins TRBV5-4 to TRBJ2-2; D gene unclear. Trimming took off 1 base at V and 6 bases at J, with 4 bases between the two ends. This CDR3 is 12 amino acids long. CDR1 and CDR2 from the germline V gene are SGHNT and YYREEE (reference sequence). The CDR3 nucleotides are TGTGCCAGCAGCTTGTCGCCCGGGGAGCTGTTTTTT. Protein product: CASSLSPGELFF.

The genes are TRBV5-1 and TRBJ2-5, with 10 bases that match TRBD1. After removal of 3 bases from V and 3 bases from J, the junction contained 5 bases not matched to a gene. Germline lookup yields CDR1 SGHRS and CDR2 YFSETQ. The CDR3 runs to 15 residues. CDR3 DNA: TGCGCCAGCAGCTCAACCGGGACAGGGGAAGAGACCCAGTACTTC. Translating it yields CASSSTGTGEETQYF.

V and J are TRBV9 and TRBJ1-1; D remains unclear. The V end lost 0 bases, the J end lost 1 base, and 7 bases lay between the germline ends. This CDR3 region has 14 residues. The germline gives CDR1 SGDLS, CDR2 YYNGEE. CDR3 loop: CASSVVGENTEAFF. The CDR3 coding sequence is TGTGCCAGCAGCGTAGTTGGGGAGAACACTGAAGCTTTCTTT.

The chain recombines TRBV6-5 with TRBJ1-2, with TRBD1 matching 8 bases. CDR1 MNHEY and CDR2 SVGAGI come from the germline V gene. The CDR3 extends over 14 amino acids. V shed 5 bases, J shed 5 bases, and the junction held 7 bases outside the gene matches. The CDR3 loop is CASSETDRVYGYTF. Here the CDR3 DNA reads TGTGCCAGCAGTGAAACGGACAGGGTATATGGCTACACCTTC.

As regards this clone: Within the sample, other DNA sequences also encode this same CDR3. CDR3 in amino acids: CASSVGSGTYNEQFF. The CDR3, as DNA: TGTGCCAGCAGCGTAGGTAGCGGGACTTACAATGAGCAGTTCTTC. The V call is TRBV9, the J call TRBJ2-1; 8 nucleotides align to TRBD2. V was clipped by 0 bases and J by 4 bases; unmatched bases: 3. The germline CDR1 and CDR2 sequences are SGDLS and YYNGEE. The CDR3 totals 15 residues.

This rearrangement joins TRBV6-1 to TRBJ2-5; perhaps TRBD1 as D (5 bases). Trimming cost V 2 bases and J 2 bases, with 12 bases left between them. Germline V gene lookup returns CDR1 MNHNS and CDR2 SASEGT. The CDR3 spans 15 residues. The CDR3 DNA reads TGTGCCAGCAGTGAACGAGACAGACAGCAAGAGACCCAGTACTTC. Translating it yields CASSERDRQQETQYF.

The chain recombines TRBV7-1 with TRBJ1-2; tentatively, D is TRBD1 (6 bases). TRBV7-1 is sorted into the ORF group, with uncertain function. This CDR3 comprises 14 residues. Trimming took 4 bases from V and 5 from J, leaving 14 bases between them. The CDR3 DNA is TGTGCCAGCAGCTTAGCAGGGGCCGATTATGGCTACACCTTC. This codes for CASSLAGADYGYTF.

In its sample, this clone was seen once. This chain connects TRBV10-3 to TRBJ2-1; D is unresolved. V lost 4 bases and J lost 5, with 9 bases in between. Germline V lookup: CDR1 ENHRY, CDR2 SYGVKD. The CDR3 length is 13 residues. In DNA, the CDR3 is TGTGCCATCAGTGTACCGGCGGACAATGAGCAGTTCTTC. It translates to CAISVPADNEQFF.

The chain recombines TRBV5-4 with TRBJ2-1, with D maybe TRBD2 (6 bases). Germline V gene data show CDR1 as SGHNT and CDR2 as YYREEE (reference sequence). The CDR3 has 14 residues. Deletions cut 4 bases from V and 10 bases from J, with 18 bases between. The CDR3 DNA follows: TGTGCCAGCAGCCCCTCGGCGGGGAGTGGGGAGCAGTTCTTC. Its translation is CASSPSAGSGEQFF.